This T cell receptor (beta chain) came from a study of shared clonotypes between healthy human individuals. V shed 4 bases and J 5 bases; nucleotides not matched to a gene: 3. This CDR3 is 14 amino acids long. Germline CDR1 reads WNHNN; CDR2 reads SYGVQD (reference sequence). Sequencing used immunoSEQ multiplex PCR; TCRdb keeps in-frame clones, though not all of them. The sample shows some 580,000 clones, roughly 98% of them seen only once. This clone has just one count. It was CD45RO-negative cells, positively selected for CCR7, that made up naive CD8 cells, with terminally differentiated effector memory CD45RA+ cells excluded.

Material for sequencing was naive CD8+ T cells sorted from blood. The J gene is TRBJ2-1, the V gene TRBV10-1, with 9 bases aligning to TRBD2. This TCR was recovered from a man aged 30-40 years in good health. In DNA, the CDR3 is TGCGCCAGCAGTGGGACTAGCGCCAACAATGAGCAGTTCTTC. Amino acid sequence: CASSGTSANNEQFF.